These T cell receptor beta chains were read from a single sample in a study of T-cell memory formation after mild COVID-19. Via MiXCR, TCRdb re-called the 5' RACE reads, giving one row per CDR3 protein. The sample shows around 50,000 distinct CDR3 sequences, around 25% of them seen only once. The source material was PBMCs or a T cell subset sorted from them (not recorded which). These receptors all come from a man aged 18 to 30 who had mild COVID-19 (a few samples of this study predate the infection). Cell type and time point are not known. The CDR3 runs from the conserved cysteine through the conserved F or W. Fields, in order: J gene, clone size, V gene, D gene, CDR3 protein, CDR3 DNA. D genes are given only for firm matches. Size tells how often a clone was seen (once, few, many) or the class of an expanded clone, and some rows leave it out.

J gene: TRBJ1-5
clone size: -
V gene: TRBV19
D gene: -
CDR3 protein: CASGRTISRSNQPQHF
CDR3 DNA: TGTGCCAGCGGAAGAACCATTTCTAGGAGCAATCAGCCCCAGCATTTT

J gene: TRBJ1-2
clone size: few
V gene: TRBV5-1
D gene: TRBD1
CDR3 protein: CASSPYQGARGYTF
CDR3 DNA: TGCGCCAGCAGCCCGTATCAGGGGGCCCGTGGCTACACCTTC

J gene: TRBJ2-1
clone size: -
V gene: TRBV10-2
D gene: -
CDR3 protein: CASSDSNEQFF
CDR3 DNA: TGCGCCAGCAGTGATAGTAATGAGCAGTTCTTC

J gene: TRBJ2-1
clone size: few
V gene: TRBV6-5
D gene: -
CDR3 protein: CASGAGVDEQFF
CDR3 DNA: TGTGCCAGCGGTGCAGGGGTGGATGAGCAGTTCTTC

J gene: TRBJ2-5
clone size: -
V gene: TRBV4-1
D gene: -
CDR3 protein: CASRQGLGLETQYF
CDR3 DNA: TGCGCCAGCAGACAAGGTCTAGGCTTAGAGACCCAGTACTTC

J gene: TRBJ2-7
clone size: -
V gene: TRBV10-3
D gene: TRBD1
CDR3 protein: CAISPGTDYEQYF
CDR3 DNA: TGTGCCATCAGCCCCGGGACAGACTACGAGCAGTACTTC

J gene: TRBJ2-3
clone size: -
V gene: TRBV10-3
D gene: -
CDR3 protein: CAISHPPDSTDTQYF
CDR3 DNA: TGTGCCATCAGTCACCCCCCGGACAGCACAGATACGCAGTATTTT

J gene: TRBJ2-1
clone size: -
V gene: TRBV27
D gene: TRBD1
CDR3 protein: CASRAGGTYNEQFF
CDR3 DNA: TGTGCCTCCAGGGCAGGGGGAACTTACAATGAGCAGTTCTTC

J gene: TRBJ2-3
clone size: few
V gene: TRBV27
D gene: -
CDR3 protein: CASSLRRTDTQYF
CDR3 DNA: TGTGCCAGCAGTTTGAGAAGAACAGATACGCAGTATTTT

J gene: TRBJ2-3
clone size: -
V gene: TRBV5-1
D gene: -
CDR3 protein: CASSPNTDTQYF
CDR3 DNA: TGCGCCAGCAGCCCGAACACAGATACGCAGTATTTT

J gene: TRBJ1-1
clone size: few
V gene: TRBV4-1
D gene: -
CDR3 protein: CASSQTNQNTEAFF
CDR3 DNA: TGCGCCAGCAGCCAGACCAACCAGAACACTGAAGCTTTCTTT

J gene: TRBJ2-1
clone size: few
V gene: TRBV7-8
D gene: TRBD1
CDR3 protein: CASSSLGQGWNEQFF
CDR3 DNA: TGTGCCAGCAGCTCTCTCGGACAGGGATGGAATGAGCAGTTCTTC

J gene: TRBJ2-1
clone size: once
V gene: TRBV7-9
D gene: -
CDR3 protein: CASSLEGPRFPNEQFF
CDR3 DNA: TGTGCCAGCAGCTTAGAAGGTCCCCGATTCCCCAATGAGCAGTTCTTC

J gene: TRBJ2-1
clone size: few
V gene: TRBV29-1
D gene: -
CDR3 protein: CSAVGGYNEQFF
CDR3 DNA: TGCAGCGCCGTCGGGGGCTACAATGAGCAGTTCTTC

J gene: TRBJ2-2
clone size: many
V gene: TRBV15
D gene: TRBD1
CDR3 protein: CATRIQGFPTGELFF
CDR3 DNA: TGTGCCACCAGAATACAGGGGTTCCCCACCGGGGAGCTGTTTTTT

J gene: TRBJ2-1
clone size: many
V gene: TRBV6-5
D gene: TRBD2
CDR3 protein: CASSTSGGTEQFF
CDR3 DNA: TGTGCCAGCAGTACTAGCGGGGGGACTGAGCAGTTCTTC

J gene: TRBJ1-5
clone size: -
V gene: TRBV7-6
D gene: -
CDR3 protein: CASSRWGAGQPQHF
CDR3 DNA: TGTGCCAGCAGCCGGTGGGGGGCCGGTCAGCCCCAGCATTTT

J gene: TRBJ1-1
clone size: -
V gene: TRBV6-2/TRBV6-3
D gene: -
CDR3 protein: CASSYSQVSGNTEAFF
CDR3 DNA: TGTGCCAGCAGTTACTCACAGGTTAGCGGGAACACTGAAGCTTTCTTT

J gene: TRBJ2-5
clone size: -
V gene: TRBV6-6
D gene: -
CDR3 protein: CASTSTGYQETQYF
CDR3 DNA: TGTGCCAGCACGTCGACAGGTTATCAAGAGACCCAGTACTTC

J gene: TRBJ2-1
clone size: -
V gene: TRBV4-1
D gene: TRBD2
CDR3 protein: CASSPPPGTSGLRSSYNEQFF
CDR3 DNA: TGCGCCAGCAGCCCTCCCCCCGGGACTAGCGGGTTGCGTAGCTCCTACAATGAGCAGTTCTTC

J gene: TRBJ2-2
clone size: -
V gene: TRBV15
D gene: -
CDR3 protein: CATSREAGGGELFF
CDR3 DNA: TGTGCCACCAGCAGAGAAGCGGGCGGCGGGGAGCTGTTTTTT

J gene: TRBJ2-3
clone size: few
V gene: TRBV5-6
D gene: -
CDR3 protein: CASSSLLTDTQYF
CDR3 DNA: TGTGCCAGCAGCTCACTCCTCACAGATACGCAGTATTTT

J gene: TRBJ2-5
clone size: medium-sized
V gene: TRBV4-1
D gene: TRBD2
CDR3 protein: CASSPSPGGKKETQYF
CDR3 DNA: TGCGCCAGCAGCCCCTCCCCGGGAGGAAAAAAAGAGACCCAGTACTTC

J gene: TRBJ2-5
clone size: few
V gene: TRBV7-9
D gene: -
CDR3 protein: CASSLLRWTEEAAEQETQYF
CDR3 DNA: TGTGCCAGCAGCTTATTGCGGTGGACGGAAGAAGCGGCTGAGCAAGAGACCCAGTACTTC

J gene: TRBJ1-2
clone size: few
V gene: TRBV9
D gene: TRBD1
CDR3 protein: CASSETGGFGYTF
CDR3 DNA: TGTGCCAGCAGCGAGACAGGGGGCTTTGGCTACACCTTC

J gene: TRBJ2-7
clone size: -
V gene: TRBV5-6
D gene: TRBD1
CDR3 protein: CASSALSGQEAYEQYF
CDR3 DNA: TGTGCCAGCAGCGCCTTATCGGGACAGGAGGCCTACGAGCAGTACTTC

J gene: TRBJ1-1
clone size: -
V gene: TRBV5-5
D gene: -
CDR3 protein: CASSFDTSGAFF
CDR3 DNA: TGTGCCAGCAGCTTCGACACCTCCGGGGCTTTCTTT

J gene: TRBJ1-3
clone size: -
V gene: TRBV21-1
D gene: -
CDR3 protein: CASRSDRKGGNTIYF
CDR3 DNA: TGTGCCAGCAGGTCGGACAGGAAAGGCGGAAACACCATATATTTT

J gene: TRBJ1-6
clone size: -
V gene: TRBV4-3
D gene: -
CDR3 protein: CASSQDPGTNSPLHF
CDR3 DNA: TGCGCCAGCAGCCAAGATCCCGGGACAAATTCACCCCTCCACTTT

J gene: TRBJ2-3
clone size: few
V gene: TRBV9
D gene: -
CDR3 protein: CASSVGPGTSQLQYF
CDR3 DNA: TGTGCCAGCAGCGTAGGCCCCGGAACTAGCCAGTTGCAGTATTTT

J gene: TRBJ2-7
clone size: -
V gene: TRBV27
D gene: -
CDR3 protein: CASTSPGTPIYEQYF
CDR3 DNA: TGTGCCAGCACCTCCCCTGGGACACCTATCTACGAGCAGTACTTC

J gene: TRBJ2-1
clone size: -
V gene: TRBV6-5
D gene: -
CDR3 protein: CASIGGNEQFF
CDR3 DNA: TGTGCCAGCATAGGGGGCAATGAGCAGTTCTTC

J gene: TRBJ1-5
clone size: once
V gene: TRBV4-1
D gene: -
CDR3 protein: CASSQRWVSNQPQHF
CDR3 DNA: TGCGCCAGCAGCCAACGGTGGGTGAGCAATCAGCCCCAGCATTTT

J gene: TRBJ2-1
clone size: -
V gene: TRBV5-1
D gene: TRBD2
CDR3 protein: CDSSLIAGTDNEQFF
CDR3 DNA: TGCGACAGCAGCTTAATAGCGGGGACTGACAATGAGCAGTTCTTC

J gene: TRBJ2-1
clone size: many
V gene: TRBV10-3
D gene: -
CDR3 protein: CAISEGVYNEQFF
CDR3 DNA: TGTGCCATCTCCGAAGGGGTCTACAATGAGCAGTTCTTC

J gene: TRBJ2-1
clone size: -
V gene: TRBV23-1
D gene: -
CDR3 protein: CASSQVTAANQVGYNEQFF
CDR3 DNA: TGCGCCAGCAGTCAAGTGACAGCGGCCAACCAAGTGGGCTACAATGAGCAGTTCTTC

J gene: TRBJ2-1
clone size: -
V gene: TRBV6-5
D gene: TRBD2
CDR3 protein: CASSYDAGGPNEQFF
CDR3 DNA: TGTGCCAGCAGTTACGACGCGGGGGGGCCCAATGAGCAGTTCTTC

J gene: TRBJ2-3
clone size: few
V gene: TRBV5-1
D gene: -
CDR3 protein: CASRSRPTGTETSTDTQYF
CDR3 DNA: TGCGCCAGCAGATCCCGGCCCACCGGGACCGAAACTAGCACAGATACGCAGTATTTT

J gene: TRBJ1-5
clone size: few
V gene: TRBV9
D gene: -
CDR3 protein: CASSLILGIYSNQPQHF
CDR3 DNA: TGTGCCAGCAGCCTAATTTTAGGGATTTATAGCAATCAGCCCCAGCATTTT

J gene: TRBJ2-3
clone size: -
V gene: TRBV5-1
D gene: TRBD1
CDR3 protein: CASSPGTASTDTQYF
CDR3 DNA: TGCGCCAGCAGCCCTGGGACAGCTAGCACAGATACGCAGTATTTT

J gene: TRBJ1-5
clone size: few
V gene: TRBV3-2
D gene: -
CDR3 protein: CASSGSRRDQPQHF
CDR3 DNA: TGTGCCAGCAGCGGGTCGCGGCGCGATCAGCCCCAGCATTTT

J gene: TRBJ2-7
clone size: few
V gene: TRBV11-2
D gene: -
CDR3 protein: CASSARRSGTYEQYF
CDR3 DNA: TGTGCCAGCAGCGCCCGTCGGAGCGGCACCTACGAGCAGTACTTC

J gene: TRBJ2-5
clone size: many
V gene: TRBV29-1
D gene: -
CDR3 protein: CSVGVGGETQYF
CDR3 DNA: TGCAGCGTTGGGGTAGGAGGGGAGACCCAGTACTTC

J gene: TRBJ1-1
clone size: -
V gene: TRBV12-3/TRBV12-4
D gene: TRBD1
CDR3 protein: CASTADRAGTEAFF
CDR3 DNA: TGTGCCAGCACCGCCGACAGGGCAGGGACTGAAGCTTTCTTT

J gene: TRBJ2-5
clone size: many
V gene: TRBV6-5
D gene: -
CDR3 protein: CASSYSGGDQETQYF
CDR3 DNA: TGTGCCAGCAGTTACTCGGGGGGCGACCAAGAGACCCAGTACTTC

J gene: TRBJ2-4
clone size: -
V gene: TRBV3-1
D gene: TRBD2
CDR3 protein: CASSLGGSDIQYF
CDR3 DNA: TGTGCCAGCAGCCTGGGCGGGAGTGACATTCAGTACTTC

J gene: TRBJ2-7
clone size: few
V gene: TRBV12-3/TRBV12-4
D gene: -
CDR3 protein: CASSLGGGTYEQYF
CDR3 DNA: TGTGCCAGCAGTTTAGGCGGTGGGACCTACGAGCAGTACTTC

J gene: TRBJ2-1
clone size: medium-sized
V gene: TRBV7-8
D gene: -
CDR3 protein: CASSPDSHNEQFF
CDR3 DNA: TGTGCCAGCAGCCCGGACTCACACAATGAGCAGTTCTTC